A selection of T cell receptor beta chains follows, all from one sample in a study of Ad26.COV2.S vaccination and SARS-CoV-2 variants. Some clones are missing from TCRdb's copy, which holds only in-frame ones; the method was immunoSEQ multiplex PCR. The sample yields around 380,000 clones, about 85% seen once. Sequenced material: peripheral blood, taken in a trial of Ad26.COV2.S vaccine versus placebo. These receptors were obtained from a person between 18 and 65 years old who received the Ad26.COV2.S COVID-19 vaccine or a placebo. The CDR3 runs from the conserved cysteine through the conserved F or W.

V	J	CDR3
TRBV5-1	TRBJ1-2	CASSLAIPNYGYTF
TRBV18	TRBJ2-1	CASSLGQGALIEQFF
TRBV6-5	TRBJ2-1	CASSSYTYNEQFF
TRBV6-1	TRBJ1-2	CASSETGGPNYGYTF
TRBV3-1/TRBV3-2	TRBJ2-1	CASSLSQTEYNEQFF
TRBV9	TRBJ1-1	CASNTDTVNTEAFF
TRBV10-1	TRBJ2-7	CASSDHLSYEQYF
TRBV5-1	TRBJ1-1	CASSLQPMNTEAFF
TRBV18	TRBJ2-7	CASSPTQGGEQYF
TRBV19	TRBJ2-2	CASSILNTGELFF
TRBV18	TRBJ1-3	CASSPTGLSGNTIYF
TRBV3-1/TRBV3-2	TRBJ1-5	CASSAGTGVQPQHF
TRBV6-2/TRBV6-3	TRBJ2-7	CASSGIFGRGLVEQYF
TRBV3-1/TRBV3-2	TRBJ1-5	CASSPGIGNQPQHF
TRBV10-3	TRBJ1-6	CAISEGSGSPLHF
TRBV6-5	TRBJ1-1	CASSYAGNTEAFF
TRBV6-6	TRBJ1-6	CASSLNRDRVSPLHF